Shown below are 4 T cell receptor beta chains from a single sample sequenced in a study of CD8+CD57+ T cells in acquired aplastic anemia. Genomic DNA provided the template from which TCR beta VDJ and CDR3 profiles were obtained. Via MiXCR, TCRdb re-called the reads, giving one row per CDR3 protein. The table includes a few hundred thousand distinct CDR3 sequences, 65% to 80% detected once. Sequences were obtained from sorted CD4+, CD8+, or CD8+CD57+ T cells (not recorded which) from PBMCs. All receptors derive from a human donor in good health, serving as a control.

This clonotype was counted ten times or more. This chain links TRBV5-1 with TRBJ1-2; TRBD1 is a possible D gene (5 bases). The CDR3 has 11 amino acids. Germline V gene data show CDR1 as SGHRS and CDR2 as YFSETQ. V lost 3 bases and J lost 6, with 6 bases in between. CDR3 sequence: CASSWGDGYTF. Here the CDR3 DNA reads TGCGCCAGCAGCTGGGGGGATGGCTACACCTTC. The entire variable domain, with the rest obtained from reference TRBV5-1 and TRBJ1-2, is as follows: KAGVTQTPRYLIKTRGQQVTLSCSPISGHRSVSWYQQTPGQGLQFLFEYFSETQRNKGNFPGRFSGRQFSNSRSEMNVSTLELGDSALYLCASSWGDGYTFGSGTRLTVV.

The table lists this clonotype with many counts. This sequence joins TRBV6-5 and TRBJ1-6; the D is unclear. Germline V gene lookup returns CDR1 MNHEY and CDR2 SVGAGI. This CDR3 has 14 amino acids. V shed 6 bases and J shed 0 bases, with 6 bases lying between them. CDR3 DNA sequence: TGTGCCAGCAGCCGAGCCTCCTATAATTCACCCCTCCACTTT. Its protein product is CASSRASYNSPLHF.

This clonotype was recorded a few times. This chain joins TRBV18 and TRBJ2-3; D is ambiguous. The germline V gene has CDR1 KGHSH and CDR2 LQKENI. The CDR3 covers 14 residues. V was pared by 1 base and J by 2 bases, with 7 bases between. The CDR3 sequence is CASSPRTDTDTQYF. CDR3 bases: TGTGCCAGCTCACCACGGACCGACACAGATACGCAGTATTTT.

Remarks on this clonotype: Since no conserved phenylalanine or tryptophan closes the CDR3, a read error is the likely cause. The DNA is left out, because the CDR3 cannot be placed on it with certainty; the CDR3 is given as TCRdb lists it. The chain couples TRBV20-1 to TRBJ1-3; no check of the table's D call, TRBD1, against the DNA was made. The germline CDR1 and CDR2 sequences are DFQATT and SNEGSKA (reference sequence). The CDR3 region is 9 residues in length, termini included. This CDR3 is CSARDLMGQ.